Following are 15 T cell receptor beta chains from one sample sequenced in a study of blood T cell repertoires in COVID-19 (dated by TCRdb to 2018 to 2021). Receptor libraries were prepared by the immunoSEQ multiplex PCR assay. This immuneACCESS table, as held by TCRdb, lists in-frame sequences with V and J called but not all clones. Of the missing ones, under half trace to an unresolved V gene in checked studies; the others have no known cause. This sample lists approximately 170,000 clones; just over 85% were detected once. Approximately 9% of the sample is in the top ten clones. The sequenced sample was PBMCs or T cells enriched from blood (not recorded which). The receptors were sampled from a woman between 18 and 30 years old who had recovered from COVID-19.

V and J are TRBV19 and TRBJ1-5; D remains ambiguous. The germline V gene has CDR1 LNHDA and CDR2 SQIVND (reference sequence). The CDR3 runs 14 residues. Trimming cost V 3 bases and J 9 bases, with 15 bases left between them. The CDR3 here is CASSIRLGALPQHF. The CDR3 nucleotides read TGTGCCAGTAGTATTAGGTTAGGAGCCCTGCCCCAGCATTTT.

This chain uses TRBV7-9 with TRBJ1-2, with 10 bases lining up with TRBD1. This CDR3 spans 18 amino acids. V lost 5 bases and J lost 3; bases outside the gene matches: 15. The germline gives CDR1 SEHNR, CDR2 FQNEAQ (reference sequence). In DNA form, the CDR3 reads TGTGCCAGCAGCCCACTGGTGGACAGGGGGAGATTTCACTATGGCTACACCTTC. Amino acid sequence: CASSPLVDRGRFHYGYTF.

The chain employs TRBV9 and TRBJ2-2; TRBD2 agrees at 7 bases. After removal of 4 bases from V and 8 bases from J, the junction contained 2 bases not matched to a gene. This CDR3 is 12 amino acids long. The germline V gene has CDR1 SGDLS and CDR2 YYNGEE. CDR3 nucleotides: TGTGCCAGCAGCTCGGGGGGAGGGGAGCTGTTTTTT. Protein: CASSSGGGELFF. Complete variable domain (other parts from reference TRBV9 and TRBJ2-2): DSGVTQTPKHLITATGQRVTLRCSPRSGDLSVYWYQQSLDQGLQFLIQYYNGEERAKGNILERFSAQQFPDLHSELNLSSLELGDSALYFCASSSGGGELFFGEGSRLTVL.

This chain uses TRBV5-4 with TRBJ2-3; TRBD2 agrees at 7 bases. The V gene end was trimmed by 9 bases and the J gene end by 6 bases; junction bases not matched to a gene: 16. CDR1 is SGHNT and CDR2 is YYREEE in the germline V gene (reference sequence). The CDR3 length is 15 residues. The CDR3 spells CAIKEWSGGMDTQYF. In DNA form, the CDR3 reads TGTGCCATCAAAGAGTGGTCGGGGGGTATGGATACGCAGTATTTT.

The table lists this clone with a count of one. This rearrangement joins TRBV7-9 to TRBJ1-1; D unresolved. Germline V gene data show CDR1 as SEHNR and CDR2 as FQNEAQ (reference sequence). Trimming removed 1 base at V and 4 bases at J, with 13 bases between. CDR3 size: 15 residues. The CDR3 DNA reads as TGTGCCAGCAGCTTAGGGACTTCCCGGGGCACTGAAGCTTTCTTT. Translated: CASSLGTSRGTEAFF. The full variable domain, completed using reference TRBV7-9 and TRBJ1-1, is DTGVSQNPRHKITKRGQNVTFRCDPISEHNRLYWYRQTLGQGPEFLTYFQNEAQLEKSRLLSDRFSAERPKGSFSTLEIQRTEQGDSAMYLCASSLGTSRGTEAFFGQGTRLTVV.

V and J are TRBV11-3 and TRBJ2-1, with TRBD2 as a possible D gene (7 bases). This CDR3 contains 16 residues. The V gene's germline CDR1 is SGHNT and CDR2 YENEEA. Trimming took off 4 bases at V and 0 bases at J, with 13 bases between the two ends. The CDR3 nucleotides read TGTGCCAGCAGCTGGGGGGGCTACAGCTCCTACAATGAGCAGTTCTTC. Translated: CASSWGGYSSYNEQFF. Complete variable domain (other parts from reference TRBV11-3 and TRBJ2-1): EAGVVQSPRYKIIEKKQPVAFWCNPISGHNTLYWYLQNLGQGPELLIRYENEEAVDDSQLPKDRFSAERLKGVDSTLKIQPAELGDSAVYLCASSWGGYSSYNEQFFGPGTRLTVL.

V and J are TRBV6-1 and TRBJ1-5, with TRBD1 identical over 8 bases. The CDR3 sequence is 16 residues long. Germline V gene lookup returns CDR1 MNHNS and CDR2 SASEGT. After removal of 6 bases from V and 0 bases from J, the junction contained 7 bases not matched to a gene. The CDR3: CASSEPGQVSNQPQHF. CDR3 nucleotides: TGTGCCAGCAGCGAACCGGGACAGGTTAGCAATCAGCCCCAGCATTTT.

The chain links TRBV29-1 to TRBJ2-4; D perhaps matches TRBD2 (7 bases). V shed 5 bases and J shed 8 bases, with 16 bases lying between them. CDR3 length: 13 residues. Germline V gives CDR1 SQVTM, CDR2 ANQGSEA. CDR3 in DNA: TGCAGCGTTCTACAGGGCCGGGGGGACATTCAGTACTTC. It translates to CSVLQGRGDIQYF.

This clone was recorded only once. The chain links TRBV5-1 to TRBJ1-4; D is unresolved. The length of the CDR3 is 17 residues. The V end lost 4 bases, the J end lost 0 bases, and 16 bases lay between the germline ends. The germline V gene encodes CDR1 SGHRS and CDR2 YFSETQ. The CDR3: CASSPREIYSTNEKLFF. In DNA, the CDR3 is TGCGCCAGCAGCCCCCGGGAAATTTATTCAACTAATGAAAAACTGTTTTTT.

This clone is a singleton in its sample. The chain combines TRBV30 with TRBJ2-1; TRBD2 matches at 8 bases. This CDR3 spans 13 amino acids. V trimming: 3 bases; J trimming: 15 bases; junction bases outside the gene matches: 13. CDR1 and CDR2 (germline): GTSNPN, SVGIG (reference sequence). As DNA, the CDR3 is TGTGCCTGGAGAGTTAGCGGGGCGGGGGTTCCGTTCTTC. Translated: CAWRVSGAGVPFF.

The DNA of the CDR3 is TGTGCCAGCAGTTCACTAGCGGGGGCGAACACCGGGGAGCTGTTTTTT. It codes for CASSSLAGANTGELFF. The rearrangement joins TRBV27 to TRBJ2-2, with 11 nucleotides matching TRBD2. V dropped 4 bases and J dropped 0; count of bases not matched to a gene: 1. The germline CDR1 and CDR2 sequences are MNHEY and SMNVEV (reference sequence). The CDR3 consists of 16 residues.

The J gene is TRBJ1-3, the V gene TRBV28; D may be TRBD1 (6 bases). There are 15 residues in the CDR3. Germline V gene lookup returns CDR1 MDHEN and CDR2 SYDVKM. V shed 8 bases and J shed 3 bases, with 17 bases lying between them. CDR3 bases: TGTGCCAGCCTCACCCAGAGGGGGAGTGGAAACACCATATATTTT. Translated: CASLTQRGSGNTIYF.

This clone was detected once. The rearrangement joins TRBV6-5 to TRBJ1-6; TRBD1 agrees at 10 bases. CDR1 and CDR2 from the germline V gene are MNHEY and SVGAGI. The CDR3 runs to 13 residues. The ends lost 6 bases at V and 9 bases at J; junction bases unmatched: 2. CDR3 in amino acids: CASSGQGVSPLHF. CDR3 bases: TGTGCCAGCAGCGGACAGGGGGTTTCACCCCTCCACTTT.

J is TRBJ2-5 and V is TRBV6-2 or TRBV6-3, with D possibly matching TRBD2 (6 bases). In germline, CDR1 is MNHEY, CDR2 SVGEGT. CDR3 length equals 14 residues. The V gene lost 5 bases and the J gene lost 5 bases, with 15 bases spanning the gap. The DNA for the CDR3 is TGTGCCAGCAGTCAACAGAGCCGGGGGGAGACCCAGTACTTC. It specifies CASSQQSRGETQYF.

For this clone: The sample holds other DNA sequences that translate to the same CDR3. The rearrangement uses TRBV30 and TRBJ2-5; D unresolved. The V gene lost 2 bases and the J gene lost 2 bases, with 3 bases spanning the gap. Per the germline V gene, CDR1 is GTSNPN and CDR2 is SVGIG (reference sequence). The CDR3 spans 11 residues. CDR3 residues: CAWSSQETQYF. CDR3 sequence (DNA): TGTGCCTGGAGTTCGCAAGAGACCCAGTACTTC. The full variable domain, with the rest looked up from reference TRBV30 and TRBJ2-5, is SQTIHQWPATLVQPVGSPLSLECTVEGTSNPNLYWYRQAAGRGLQLLFYSVGIGQISSEVPQNLSASRPQDRQFILSSKKLLLSDSGFYLCAWSSQETQYFGPGTRLLVL.